Below, 28 T cell receptor beta chains from the same sample are listed, as sequenced in a study of Ad26.COV2.S vaccination and SARS-CoV-2 variants. Libraries were prepared by immunoSEQ multiplex PCR; TCRdb keeps only in-frame clonotypes and omits some of them. The table lists roughly 500,000 clones, about 91% of them singletons, with about 2.5% in the top ten. Described treatment: about 20 received Ad26.COV2.S at low or high dose, single or two shots; a few received placebo; per-sample allocation not given. Day 63 following the first vaccine or placebo injection was when the samples were taken. Material: peripheral blood, obtained in a trial of Ad26.COV2.S vaccine versus placebo. These receptors came from a person aged 18-65 years who received the Ad26.COV2.S COVID-19 vaccine or a placebo.

The rearrangement links TRBV28 to TRBJ2-1, with 9 bases fitting TRBD2. V was clipped by 5 bases and J by 0 bases; unmatched bases: 8. CDR1 MDHEN and CDR2 SYDVKM come from the germline V gene. The CDR3 length is 17 residues. The CDR3 reads CASSPSGTITSYNEQFF. The CDR3 region has the DNA TGTGCCAGCAGTCCTAGCGGGACCATAACCTCCTACAATGAGCAGTTCTTC.

The CDR3 loop reads CASSVRAQKGKLFF. The CDR3 nucleotides are TGTGCCAGCAGCGTCCGGGCCCAAAAGGGAAAACTGTTTTTT. The gene calls are TRBV7-2 and TRBJ1-4; D is unresolved. The CDR3 loop spans 14 amino acids. The V end was cut by 5 bases, the J end by 10 bases, with 17 bases between. CDR1 is SGHTA and CDR2 is FQGNSA in the germline V gene.

The CDR3 loop reads CASSPDRADQPQHF. CDR3 sequence (DNA): TGTGCCAGCTCCCCCGACAGGGCGGATCAGCCCCAGCATTTT. This chain connects TRBV2 to TRBJ1-5, with TRBD1 matching 7 bases. The CDR3 consists of 14 residues. Germline V CDR1 and CDR2: SNHLY, FYNNEI. V dropped 8 bases and J dropped 5; count of bases not matched to a gene: 9.

This rearrangement joins TRBV10-2 to TRBJ1-2, with D unclear. Germline loops: CDR1 WSHSY, CDR2 SAAADI. The CDR3 is made up of 13 amino acids. The V end lost 4 bases, the J end lost 0 bases, and 6 bases lay between the germline ends. CDR3 bases: TGCGCCAGCAGTGTAGGGCCTAACTATGGCTACACCTTC. Its translation: CASSVGPNYGYTF.

The V gene is TRBV7-3, the J gene TRBJ2-1; D is perhaps TRBD2 (7 bases). The V and J ends lost 5 bases and 4 bases respectively, with 15 bases between them. CDR3 length equals 15 residues. Germline assignment: CDR1 SGHTA and CDR2 FQGTGA. The CDR3 DNA reads TGTGCCAGCAGCCTGCTGGGGGGGCCTTACAATGAGCAGTTCTTC. This gives the protein CASSLLGGPYNEQFF.

V and J are TRBV28 and TRBJ2-5, with D perhaps assigned TRBD1 or TRBD2 (6 bases each). This CDR3 spans 15 amino acids. Trimming stripped 5 bases from V and 5 bases from J, with 18 bases between. Germline loops: CDR1 MDHEN, CDR2 SYDVKM. This chain's CDR3 is CASSPTGAGGETQYF. The CDR3 nucleotides read TGTGCCAGCAGTCCCACGGGGGCTGGCGGGGAGACCCAGTACTTC.

This clone was observed a few times. J is TRBJ2-1 and V is TRBV7-3; D possibly uses TRBD1 or TRBD2 (5 bases each). The germline gives CDR1 SGHTA, CDR2 FQGTGA. V shed 3 bases and J shed 10 bases, with 13 bases lying between them. This CDR3 comprises 13 residues. CDR3 nucleotides: TGTGCCAGCAGCTTCCGGCCCGAGGGGGAGCAGTTCTTC. It yields the protein CASSFRPEGEQFF. The complete variable domain, with remaining parts taken from reference TRBV7-3 and TRBJ2-1, reads GAGVSQTPSNKVTEKGKYVELRCDPISGHTALYWYRQSLGQGPEFLIYFQGTGAADDSGLPNDRFFAVRPEGSVSTLKIQRTERGDSAVYLCASSFRPEGEQFFGPGTRLTVL.

The rearrangement links TRBV25-1 to TRBJ2-1; D gene uncertain. The germline CDR1 and CDR2 sequences are MGHDK and SYGVNS. The V end was cut by 2 bases, the J end by 2 bases, with 7 bases between. This CDR3 region has 14 residues. CDR3 sequence (DNA): TGTGCCAGCAGTGAAGGGTGGGCCTACAATGAGCAGTTCTTC. This translates into CASSEGWAYNEQFF.

This chain links TRBV4-3 with TRBJ2-2, with TRBD2 matching 7 bases. V gave up 0 bases and J gave up 4 bases; unmatched junction bases: 8. From germline, CDR1 is LGHNA and CDR2 YSLEER. The CDR3 covers 17 residues. The CDR3 loop is CASSQDLAATSTGELFF. DNA of the CDR3: TGCGCCAGCAGCCAAGATCTAGCGGCGACTTCCACCGGGGAGCTGTTTTTT.

The chain uses TRBV9 and TRBJ1-2; D is uncertain. The length of the CDR3 is 15 residues. In germline, CDR1 is SGDLS, CDR2 YYNGEE. Trimming shortened V by 4 bases and J by 0 bases, and 13 bases separated the two germline ends. DNA of the CDR3: TGTGCCAGCAGCATGTTCGACACGCCTAACTATGGCTACACCTTC. Its translation: CASSMFDTPNYGYTF.

The V and J genes are TRBV5-5 and TRBJ2-7, with 7 bases fitting TRBD2. There are 14 residues in the CDR3. Germline V gives CDR1 SGHKS, CDR2 YYEKEE (reference sequence). The ends lost 0 bases at V and 2 bases at J; junction bases unmatched: 2. CDR3 sequence (DNA): TGTGCCAGCAGCTTGGCGGGGAGGGCCTACGAGCAGTACGTC. Translation: CASSLAGRAYEQYV.

The gene calls are TRBV24-1 and TRBJ2-3; 8 positions agree with TRBD2. Unmatched junction bases numbered 13, after V lost 3 bases and J lost 3 bases. This CDR3 is built from 18 residues. From germline, CDR1 is KGHDR and CDR2 SFDVKD. The CDR3 is CATSDPGGSGGGTDTQYF. DNA of the CDR3: TGTGCCACCAGTGATCCGGGGGGGAGCGGGGGTGGTACAGATACGCAGTATTTT.

The gene calls are TRBV4-3 and TRBJ2-1, with D unclear. Germline lookup yields CDR1 LGHNA and CDR2 YSLEER. This CDR3 has 12 amino acids. The ends were cut back, 4 bases at V and 9 bases at J, with 10 bases in the middle. The CDR3 DNA is TGCGCCAGCAGCCGGAGCAGCTTTGAGCAGTTCTTC. It codes for CASSRSSFEQFF.

This chain links TRBV27 with TRBJ2-5; no clear D. The germline V and J ends were trimmed by 8 bases and 1 base, with 23 bases remaining between them. The CDR3 is 17 residues long. Looked up from germline, CDR1 is MNHEY and CDR2 is SMNVEV (reference sequence). The CDR3 DNA sequence: TGTGCCAGCGCTCGACAAGGGCTAGACACGTTCCAAGAGACCCAGTACTTC. As protein: CASARQGLDTFQETQYF.

CDR3 residues: CASSPERDIFYEQFF. For the CDR3, the DNA is TGTGCCAGCAGCCCAGAACGGGACATATTCTATGAGCAGTTCTTC. V usage is TRBV7-3 and J usage is TRBJ2-1, with D maybe TRBD1 (6 bases). The V gene lost 5 bases and the J gene lost 8 bases, with 19 bases spanning the gap. Germline V gives CDR1 SGHTA, CDR2 FQGTGA. The CDR3 consists of 15 residues.

The chain is built from TRBV18 and TRBJ2-6; TRBD1 might be the D (5 bases). The CDR3 consists of 17 residues. Between the trimmed V and J ends, which lost 2 bases and 1 base, there was a span of 12 bases. CDR1 and CDR2 from the germline V gene are KGHSH and LQKENI. DNA for the CDR3: TGTGCCAGCTCACCAAGGGGTTTTGGGTCTGGGGCCAACGTCCTGACTTTC. Protein: CASSPRGFGSGANVLTF.

This clone appeared a few times. V gene TRBV7-2 combines with J gene TRBJ2-4, with D perhaps assigned TRBD1 or TRBD2 (5 bases each). This CDR3 has 14 residues. The V gene's germline CDR1 is SGHTA and CDR2 FQGNSA. Deletions cut 5 bases from V and 5 bases from J, with 13 bases between. The CDR3 protein is CASSPPGDQNIQYF. In DNA form, the CDR3 reads TGTGCCAGCAGCCCACCTGGGGACCAAAACATTCAGTACTTC.

The rearrangement joins TRBV19 to TRBJ2-1; D remains ambiguous. Trimming removed 5 bases at V and 4 bases at J, with 18 bases between. Germline assignment: CDR1 LNHDA and CDR2 SQIVND (reference sequence). CDR3 length equals 16 residues. CDR3 sequence: CASSRSTPNLYNEQFF. The CDR3 nucleotides are TGTGCCAGTAGTCGCTCGACTCCAAATCTGTACAATGAGCAGTTCTTC. Full variable domain (missing parts from reference TRBV19 and TRBJ2-1): DGGITQSPKYLFRKEGQNVTLSCEQNLNHDAMYWYRQDPGQGLRLIYYSQIVNDFQKGDIAEGYSVSREKKESFPLTVTSAQKNPTAFYLCASSRSTPNLYNEQFFGPGTRLTVL.

The gene calls are TRBV23-1 and TRBJ2-5, with D hard to call. TRBV23-1 is an ORF for which the function is uncertain. V was cut by 6 bases and J by 2 bases, with 7 bases left in between. The CDR3 covers 12 residues. The chain's CDR3 is CASRRSQETQYF. The DNA for the CDR3 is TGCGCCAGCAGACGGTCGCAAGAGACCCAGTACTTC.

This chain joins TRBV28 and TRBJ1-2, with 10 bases fitting TRBD1. V lost 4 bases and J lost 2; bases outside the gene matches: 1. Per germline, CDR1 MDHEN and CDR2 SYDVKM. CDR3 length: 14 amino acids. The CDR3 here is CASSSTGGNYGYTF. The CDR3 DNA sequence: TGTGCCAGCAGTTCGACAGGGGGCAACTATGGCTACACCTTC.

The chain recombines TRBV5-1 with TRBJ2-1, with a weak D call TRBD2 (6 bases). The CDR3 runs to 17 residues. CDR1 SGHRS and CDR2 YFSETQ come from the germline V gene. Trimming pared 4 bases from V and 5 bases from J, leaving 22 bases between. CDR3 nucleotides: TGCGCCAGCAGCCCAACCCCTACTAGCATCGCGAACAATGAGCAGTTCTTC. It codes for CASSPTPTSIANNEQFF.

The chain recombines TRBV19 with TRBJ1-2; TRBD1 matches at 9 bases. After removal of 5 bases from V and 5 bases from J, the junction contained 6 bases not matched to a gene. The CDR3 has 14 residues. Germline-derived CDR1 and CDR2 are LNHDA and SQIVND (reference sequence). The CDR3 nucleotides are TGTGCCAGTAGTCCGACAGGGGGTGGTTATGGCTACACCTTC. Translating it yields CASSPTGGGYGYTF.

The CDR3: CASSFAASTDTQYF. CDR3 DNA: TGCGCCAGCAGCTTTGCGGCTAGCACAGATACGCAGTATTTT. V usage is TRBV5-1 and J usage is TRBJ2-3; D gene unclear. CDR1 and CDR2 from the germline V gene are SGHRS and YFSETQ. This CDR3 contains 14 residues. Trimming pared 2 bases from V and 0 bases from J, leaving 7 bases between.

This clone was seen just once. The chain has TRBV9 and TRBJ1-2; 8 nucleotides match TRBD1. CDR1 is SGDLS, CDR2 YYNGEE, per germline. V lost 0 bases to trimming and J lost 8 bases; unmatched junction nucleotides: 9. The CDR3 sequence is 15 residues long. The CDR3 sequence is CASSVAQGAERGYTF. CDR3 DNA sequence: TGTGCCAGCAGCGTAGCCCAGGGGGCGGAGAGGGGCTACACCTTC. The full variable domain, in which reference TRBV9 and TRBJ1-2 provide the parts outside the CDR3, is DSGVTQTPKHLITATGQRVTLRCSPRSGDLSVYWYQQSLDQGLQFLIQYYNGEERAKGNILERFSAQQFPDLHSELNLSSLELGDSALYFCASSVAQGAERGYTFGSGTRLTVV.

The table lists this clone with a few counts. This sequence joins TRBV14 and TRBJ1-6; TRBD1 agrees at 7 bases. J gave up 8 bases and V 8 bases, and 9 bases lay outside the gene matches. The CDR3 length is 14 residues. The germline V gene encodes CDR1 SGHDN and CDR2 FVKESK. CDR3 sequence reads: CASSRTGSDSPLHF. The CDR3 DNA sequence: TGTGCCAGCTCGCGGACAGGTTCTGATTCACCCCTCCACTTT. The full variable domain, in which reference TRBV14 and TRBJ1-6 provide the parts outside the CDR3, is EAGVTQFPSHSVIEKGQTVTLRCDPISGHDNLYWYRRVMGKEIKFLLHFVKESKQDESGMPNNRFLAERTGGTYSTLKVQPAELEDSGVYFCASSRTGSDSPLHFGNGTRLTVT.

This chain connects TRBV23-1 to TRBJ2-4; 12 bases match TRBD2. TRBV23-1 counts as an open reading frame of uncertain function. The CDR3 runs 17 residues. Trimming took 4 bases from V and 4 from J; bases not matched to a gene: 8. For the CDR3, the DNA is TGCGCCAGCAGTCCATTACTAGCGGGGGGCGATAAAAACATTCAGTACTTC. This translates into CASSPLLAGGDKNIQYF.

The rearrangement links TRBV20-1 to TRBJ2-1; D is unresolved. The CDR3 sequence is 9 residues long. CDR1 is DFQATT, CDR2 SNEGSKA, per germline (reference sequence). Trimming removed 6 bases from V and 12 bases from J, with 9 bases in between. The CDR3 reads CSARPGQFF. The CDR3 nucleotides are TGCAGTGCGCGCCCGGGGCAGTTCTTC.

The J gene is TRBJ2-3, the V gene TRBV7-2, with D tentatively TRBD2 (5 bases). Deletions cut 4 bases from V and 3 bases from J, with 14 bases between. Germline values: CDR1 SGHTA, CDR2 FQGNSA. This CDR3 has 15 residues. The CDR3 bases are TGTGCCAGCAGCTCCCCGGGGTATACAACAGATACGCAGTATTTT. Translation gives CASSSPGYTTDTQYF.